Each of the 8 T cell receptor beta chains below was sequenced from the same sample in a study of blood T cell repertoires in COVID-19. TCRdb's copy holds only in-frame clones and misses some; the assay was immunoSEQ multiplex PCR. Among 250,000 to 300,000 clones listed, roughly 93% were seen once. Sequencing was performed on PBMCs or T cells enriched from blood (not recorded which). Receptor source: a woman in her 40s with acute COVID-19.

This chain connects TRBV4-3 to TRBJ2-3; 13 positions match TRBD2. Germline trimming cut 1 base from V and 3 bases from J; bases unmatched to any gene: 7. The germline gives CDR1 LGHNA, CDR2 YSLEER. The CDR3 has 18 amino acids. CDR3 region: CASSQATSGGLGTDTQYF. CDR3 sequence (DNA): TGCGCCAGCAGCCAAGCGACTAGCGGGGGGCTGGGGACAGATACGCAGTATTTT.

The rearrangement joins TRBV5-1 to TRBJ2-3; D might be TRBD1 (6 bases). CDR3 length: 15 residues. V shed 2 bases and J shed 0 bases, with 10 bases lying between them. Per the germline V gene, CDR1 is SGHRS and CDR2 is YFSETQ. The CDR3 sequence: CASSFGQSSTDTQYF. The CDR3 bases are TGCGCCAGCAGCTTCGGACAGTCTAGCACAGATACGCAGTATTTT.

The CDR3 spells CATNREAFTEAFF. DNA for the CDR3: TGTGCCACCAACAGGGAAGCTTTCACTGAAGCTTTCTTT. The chain couples TRBV12-3 or TRBV12-4 to TRBJ1-1; possible D gene TRBD1, 6 bases. Trimming pared 10 bases from V and 4 bases from J, leaving 16 bases between. There are 13 residues in the CDR3.

This chain connects TRBV6-5 to TRBJ1-4, with 7 bases lining up with TRBD1. CDR3 size: 14 residues. Germline loops: CDR1 MNHEY, CDR2 SVGAGI. Trimming took 7 bases from V and 4 from J; bases not matched to a gene: 6. This chain's CDR3 is CASTGTESNEKLFF. CDR3 nucleotides: TGTGCCAGCACCGGGACAGAGAGTAATGAAAAACTGTTTTTT.

The chain has TRBV7-3 and TRBJ2-1; 12 bases fit TRBD2. CDR1 and CDR2 from the germline V gene are SGHTA and FQGTGA. The trim removed 1 base at V and 10 bases at J, leaving 11 bases unmatched. This CDR3 has 17 residues. CDR3 sequence: CASSLKPLAGGVVEQFF. The CDR3 DNA is TGTGCCAGCAGCTTAAAGCCCCTAGCGGGGGGGGTAGTCGAGCAGTTCTTC.

The chain is built from TRBV11-1 and TRBJ1-2; 7 nucleotides align to TRBD1. Germline lookup yields CDR1 SGHAT and CDR2 FQDESV (reference sequence). The CDR3 is 15 residues long. V lost 4 bases to trimming and J lost 7 bases; unmatched junction nucleotides: 12. CDR3 sequence: CASSWAGQSPAGYTF. CDR3 sequence (DNA): TGTGCCAGCAGCTGGGCGGGACAGTCGCCCGCTGGCTACACCTTC.

The CDR3 here is CASSYSGQGFGYTF. CDR3 nucleotide sequence: TGTGCCAGCAGTTACTCGGGACAGGGTTTCGGCTACACCTTC. The chain recombines TRBV6-5 with TRBJ1-2, with 9 positions matching TRBD1. J was trimmed by 8 bases and V by 0 bases; bases with no gene match: 4. CDR3 length: 14 amino acids. The germline gives CDR1 MNHEY, CDR2 SVGAGI.

V is TRBV4-1 and J is TRBJ2-3, with a possible D match to TRBD2 (5 bases). Germline V gene lookup returns CDR1 MGHRA and CDR2 YSYEKL. The CDR3 has 12 amino acids. Trimming cost V 3 bases and J 7 bases, with 8 bases left between them. The CDR3 sequence: CASSQADYTQYF. CDR3 bases: TGCGCCAGCAGCCAGGCGGACTATACGCAGTATTTT.